This T cell receptor beta chain was recorded in a study of T cells in localized non-small cell lung cancer. Turning to this clone: Its antigen is currently unknown.

Assay used: immunoSEQ multiplex PCR; TCRdb lists only in-frame clones, some missing. The sample carries about 15,000 clones, 65% to 85% recorded once. V was trimmed by 1 base and J by 6 bases, leaving 7 bases between them. The CDR3 sequence is 13 residues long. From germline, CDR1 is LGHNT and CDR2 FRNRAP. Findings and caveats of the study: A median of roughly 50 of the top 100 tumor clones appeared in adjacent lung, which was paired and uninvolved. Higher blood T cell density tracked longer overall survival.

The genes are TRBV12-5 and TRBJ1-5; D not certain. The sample consisted of peripheral blood, taken before any cancer treatment. This clonotype was sampled from a female donor over 55 with stage I squamous cell lung carcinoma. The CDR3 is CASGLEDRQPQHF. CDR3 nucleotide sequence: TGTGCTAGTGGTTTGGAGGATCGTCAGCCCCAGCATTTT.